The sequence of this T cell receptor beta chain was determined in a study of cytomegalovirus exposure and HLA in healthy donors. J gave up 6 bases and V 8 bases, and 5 bases lay outside the gene matches. From germline, CDR1 is MNHEY and CDR2 SVGAGI. The CDR3 runs 12 residues. The method was immunoSEQ multiplex PCR; TCRdb's version includes in-frame clones alone and lacks a portion of them. The table shows over 85,000 clones, with 85% to 95% occurring only once. This clone has just one count. This chain connects TRBV6-5 to TRBJ1-1, with TRBD1 matching over 8 bases. The TCR sequence derives from a woman in her twenties or thirties in good health and CMV-seropositive. The sequenced material came from PBMCs. The CDR3 sequence is CASVDRGSEAFF. The CDR3 DNA reads TGTGCCAGCGTCGACAGGGGCTCTGAAGCTTTCTTT.